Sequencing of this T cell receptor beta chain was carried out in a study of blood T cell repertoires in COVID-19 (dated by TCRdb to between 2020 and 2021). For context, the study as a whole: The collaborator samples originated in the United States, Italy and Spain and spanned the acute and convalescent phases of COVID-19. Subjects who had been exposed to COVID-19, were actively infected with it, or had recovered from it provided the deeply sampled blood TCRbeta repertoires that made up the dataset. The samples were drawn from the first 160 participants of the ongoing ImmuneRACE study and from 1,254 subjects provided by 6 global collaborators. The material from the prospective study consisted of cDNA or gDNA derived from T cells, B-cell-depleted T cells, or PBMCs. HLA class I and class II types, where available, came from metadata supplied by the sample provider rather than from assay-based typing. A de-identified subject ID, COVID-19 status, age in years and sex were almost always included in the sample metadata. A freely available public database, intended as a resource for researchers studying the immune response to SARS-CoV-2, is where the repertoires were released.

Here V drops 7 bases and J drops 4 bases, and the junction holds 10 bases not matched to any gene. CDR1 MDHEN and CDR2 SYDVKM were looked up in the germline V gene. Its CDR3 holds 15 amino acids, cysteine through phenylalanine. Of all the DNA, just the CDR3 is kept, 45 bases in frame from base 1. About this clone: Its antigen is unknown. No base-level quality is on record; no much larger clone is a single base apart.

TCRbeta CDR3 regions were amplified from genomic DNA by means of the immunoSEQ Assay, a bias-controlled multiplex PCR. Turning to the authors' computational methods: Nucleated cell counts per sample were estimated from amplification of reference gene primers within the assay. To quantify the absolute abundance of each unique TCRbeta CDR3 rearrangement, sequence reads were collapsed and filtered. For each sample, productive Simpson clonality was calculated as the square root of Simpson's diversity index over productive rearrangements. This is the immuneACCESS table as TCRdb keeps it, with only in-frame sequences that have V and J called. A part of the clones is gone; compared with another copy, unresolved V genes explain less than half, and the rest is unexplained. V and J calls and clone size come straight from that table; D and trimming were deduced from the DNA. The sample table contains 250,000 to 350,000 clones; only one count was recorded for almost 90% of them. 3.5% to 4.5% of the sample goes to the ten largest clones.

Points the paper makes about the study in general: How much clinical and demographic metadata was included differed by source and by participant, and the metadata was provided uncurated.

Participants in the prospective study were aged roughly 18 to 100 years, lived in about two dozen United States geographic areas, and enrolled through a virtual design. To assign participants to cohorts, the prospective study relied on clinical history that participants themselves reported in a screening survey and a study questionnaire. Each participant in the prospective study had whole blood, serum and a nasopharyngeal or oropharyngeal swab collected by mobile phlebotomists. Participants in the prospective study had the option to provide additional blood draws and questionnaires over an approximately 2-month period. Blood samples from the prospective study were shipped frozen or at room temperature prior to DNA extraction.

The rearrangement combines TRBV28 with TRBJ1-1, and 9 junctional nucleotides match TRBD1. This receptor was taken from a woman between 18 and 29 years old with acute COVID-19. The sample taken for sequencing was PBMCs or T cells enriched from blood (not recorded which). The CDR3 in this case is CASTISGTGSTEAFF. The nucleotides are TGTGCCAGCACTATCTCCGGGACAGGGAGCACTGAAGCTTTCTTT.